Listed below are T cell receptor beta chains from one sample, sequenced in a study of response to subunit inactivated influenza vaccine. TCRdb reprocessed the RT-PCR reads via MiXCR and lists one record per CDR3 protein. The profile shows fewer than 800,000 distinct CDR3 sequences, 15% to 19% of them singletons. The starting material was PBMCs from blood, obtained about 12 days after vaccination. The receptor set was obtained from a man aged 45 to 65 who received an inactivated influenza vaccine. Each CDR3 is given without its conserved first and last residue. A D gene is named only where the DNA matches it firmly.

d_call: TRBD1
v_call: TRBV24-1
cdr3_aa: ATSGYRGVQNEQF

d_call: TRBD2
v_call: TRBV7-8
cdr3_aa: ASSLVRGVRNIQY

d_call: .
v_call: TRBV5-8
cdr3_aa: ASSRPAGSAWEQY

d_call: .
v_call: TRBV20-1
cdr3_aa: SARDLPAEGYEQY

d_call: .
v_call: TRBV7-9
cdr3_aa: ASSIAIGGLETQY

d_call: .
v_call: TRBV7-2
cdr3_aa: ASSLATTGEQY

d_call: .
v_call: TRBV5-1
cdr3_aa: ASRPDSTSTDTQY

d_call: TRBD1
v_call: TRBV10-3
cdr3_aa: AMGQGRINEQF

d_call: TRBD1
v_call: TRBV18
cdr3_aa: ASSATGDNQPQH

d_call: TRBD1
v_call: TRBV12-3/TRBV12-4
cdr3_aa: AGSNGQGFPGELF

d_call: .
v_call: TRBV5-6
cdr3_aa: ASSSPHRSSYNEQF

d_call: .
v_call: TRBV4-1
cdr3_aa: ASSQDPLNYEQY

d_call: .
v_call: TRBV25-1
cdr3_aa: ASSPPWQGLFYEQY

d_call: .
v_call: TRBV20-1
cdr3_aa: SARVPGGST

d_call: .
v_call: TRBV7-8
cdr3_aa: ASSLDWTSAKNIQY

d_call: .
v_call: TRBV7-9
cdr3_aa: ASSYHNEQF

d_call: TRBD2
v_call: TRBV4-1
cdr3_aa: ASSQDWKTSTPDTQY

d_call: .
v_call: TRBV2
cdr3_aa: ASRDGLKETQY

d_call: .
v_call: TRBV24-1
cdr3_aa: ATSDFRQGRYEQY

d_call: TRBD2
v_call: TRBV28
cdr3_aa: ASSLWNQRGGGEQF

d_call: .
v_call: TRBV7-2
cdr3_aa: ASSPFSLSADEQF

d_call: .
v_call: TRBV7-7
cdr3_aa: ASSPSARGGFSYEQY

d_call: TRBD1
v_call: TRBV12-3/TRBV12-4
cdr3_aa: ASSPPRQGNYEQY

d_call: .
v_call: TRBV28
cdr3_aa: ASSAPVDADTGELF

d_call: TRBD1
v_call: TRBV9
cdr3_aa: ASSEPGQGTNSPLH

d_call: TRBD2
v_call: TRBV20-1
cdr3_aa: SARELAGGSRDTQY

d_call: .
v_call: TRBV29-1
cdr3_aa: SVEVLRTEASQETQY

d_call: .
v_call: TRBV5-5
cdr3_aa: ASSLWPRGDREETQY

d_call: TRBD1
v_call: TRBV5-1
cdr3_aa: ASSPDRMNTGELF

d_call: TRBD1
v_call: TRBV12-3/TRBV12-4
cdr3_aa: ASSHRGLGNTEAF

d_call: .
v_call: TRBV5-1
cdr3_aa: ASSARVATNEKLF

d_call: TRBD1
v_call: TRBV6-5
cdr3_aa: ASSYLRQGGYGYT

d_call: TRBD1
v_call: TRBV5-1
cdr3_aa: ASSGRTGAYEQY

d_call: .
v_call: TRBV7-6
cdr3_aa: ASSLVGGKETQY

d_call: .
v_call: TRBV20-1
cdr3_aa: SARVPSQPQH

d_call: .
v_call: TRBV15
cdr3_aa: ATSREQGFFETQY

d_call: TRBD1
v_call: TRBV29-1
cdr3_aa: SVGGTGVDTQY

d_call: .
v_call: TRBV5-1
cdr3_aa: ASRSYRSTDTQY

d_call: TRBD1
v_call: TRBV29-1
cdr3_aa: SVTGGFGTEAF

d_call: .
v_call: TRBV15
cdr3_aa: ATSPNLGYEQY

d_call: TRBD2
v_call: TRBV11-2
cdr3_aa: ASSLELPGSSGDTGQY

d_call: TRBD1
v_call: TRBV7-9
cdr3_aa: ASSSPGQGLGEQY

d_call: TRBD2
v_call: TRBV7-2
cdr3_aa: ASRRTSGAVNEQF

d_call: .
v_call: TRBV28
cdr3_aa: ASREDRDSGPQH

d_call: TRBD2
v_call: TRBV20-1
cdr3_aa: SAPSGGARTDTQY

d_call: TRBD1
v_call: TRBV5-1
cdr3_aa: ASSPNRDRGRNEQF

d_call: .
v_call: TRBV6-4
cdr3_aa: ASSGPDYLVAGGETGELF

d_call: .
v_call: TRBV7-2
cdr3_aa: ASSKQLETQY

d_call: .
v_call: TRBV29-1
cdr3_aa: SVVPLVDTQY

d_call: .
v_call: TRBV9
cdr3_aa: ASSVGGQPRADTQY

d_call: TRBD2
v_call: TRBV20-1
cdr3_aa: SALTSGEETQY